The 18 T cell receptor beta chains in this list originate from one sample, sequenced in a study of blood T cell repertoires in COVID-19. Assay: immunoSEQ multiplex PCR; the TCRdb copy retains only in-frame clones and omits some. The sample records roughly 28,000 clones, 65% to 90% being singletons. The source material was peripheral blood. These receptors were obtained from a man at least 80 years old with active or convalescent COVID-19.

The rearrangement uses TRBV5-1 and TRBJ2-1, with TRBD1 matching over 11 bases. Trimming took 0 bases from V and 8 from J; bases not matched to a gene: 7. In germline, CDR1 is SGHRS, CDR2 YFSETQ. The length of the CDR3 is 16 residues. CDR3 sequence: CASSLEGQGVGYEQFF. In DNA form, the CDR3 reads TGCGCCAGCAGCTTGGAGGGACAGGGGGTGGGGTATGAGCAGTTCTTC.

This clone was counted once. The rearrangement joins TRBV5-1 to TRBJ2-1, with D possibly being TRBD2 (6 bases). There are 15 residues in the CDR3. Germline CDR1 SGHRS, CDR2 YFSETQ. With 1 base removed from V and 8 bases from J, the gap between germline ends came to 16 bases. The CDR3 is CASSLLASSSDEQFF. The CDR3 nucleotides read TGCGCCAGCAGCTTGCTAGCGTCCTCTTCGGATGAGCAGTTCTTC.

The CDR3 DNA reads TGTGCCAGCAGTTTATCCCTGGCCCAATCCTCTGGAAACACCATATATTTT. Its protein product is CASSLSLAQSSGNTIYF. The V gene is TRBV27, the J gene TRBJ1-3; D remains ambiguous. Trimming took 0 bases from V and 0 from J, leaving 12 bases between them. Germline-derived CDR1 and CDR2 are MNHEY and SMNVEV (reference sequence). The CDR3 sequence is 17 residues long.

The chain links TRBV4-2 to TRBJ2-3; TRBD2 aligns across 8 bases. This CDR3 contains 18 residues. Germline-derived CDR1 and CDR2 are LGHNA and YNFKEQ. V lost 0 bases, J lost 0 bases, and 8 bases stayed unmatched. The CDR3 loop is CASSQDRPGGSSTDTQYF. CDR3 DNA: TGTGCCAGCAGCCAAGATCGGCCGGGGGGGTCTAGCACAGATACGCAGTATTTT.

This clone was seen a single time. Written as DNA, the CDR3 is TGTGCCAGCAGCTCAGCGGGAGGAGGTTACAATGAGCAGTTCTTC. Amino acid sequence: CASSSAGGGYNEQFF. The chain couples TRBV6-5 to TRBJ2-1, with TRBD2 matching over 9 bases. V lost 6 bases to trimming and J lost 4 bases; unmatched junction nucleotides: 7. CDR3 length: 15 amino acids. Per the germline V gene, CDR1 is MNHEY and CDR2 is SVGAGI.

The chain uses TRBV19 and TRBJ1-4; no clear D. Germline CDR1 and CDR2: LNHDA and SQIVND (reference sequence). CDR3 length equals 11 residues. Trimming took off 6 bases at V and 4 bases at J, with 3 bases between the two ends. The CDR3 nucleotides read TGTGCCAGTAGCATTAATGAAAAACTGTTTTTT. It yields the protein CASSINEKLFF.

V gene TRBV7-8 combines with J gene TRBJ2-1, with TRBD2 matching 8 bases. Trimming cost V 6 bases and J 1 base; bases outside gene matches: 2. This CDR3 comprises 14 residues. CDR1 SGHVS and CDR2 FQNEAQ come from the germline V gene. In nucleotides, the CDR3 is TGTGCCAGCAGGCGGGGGGCGTCCTACAATGAGCAGTTCTTC. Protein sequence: CASRRGASYNEQFF.

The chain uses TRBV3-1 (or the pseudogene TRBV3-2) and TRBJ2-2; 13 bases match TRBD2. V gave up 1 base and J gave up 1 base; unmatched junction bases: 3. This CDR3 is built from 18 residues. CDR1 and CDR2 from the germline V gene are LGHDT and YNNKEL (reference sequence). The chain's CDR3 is CASSQGLAGGRNTGELFF. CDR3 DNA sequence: TGTGCCAGCAGCCAAGGACTAGCGGGGGGCCGGAACACCGGGGAGCTGTTTTTT.

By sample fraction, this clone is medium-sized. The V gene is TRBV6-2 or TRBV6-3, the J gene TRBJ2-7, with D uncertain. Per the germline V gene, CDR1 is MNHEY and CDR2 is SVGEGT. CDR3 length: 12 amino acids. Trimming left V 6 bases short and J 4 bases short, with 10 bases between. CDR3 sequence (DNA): TGTGCCAGCAGCGACACCGGTTACGAGCAGTACTTC. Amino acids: CASSDTGYEQYF.

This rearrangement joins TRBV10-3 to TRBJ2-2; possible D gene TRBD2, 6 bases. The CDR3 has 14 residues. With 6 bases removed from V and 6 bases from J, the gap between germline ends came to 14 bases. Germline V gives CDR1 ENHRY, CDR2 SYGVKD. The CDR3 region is CAIRGASGAGELFF. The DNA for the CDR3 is TGTGCCATCAGGGGCGCCTCGGGGGCCGGGGAGCTGTTTTTT.

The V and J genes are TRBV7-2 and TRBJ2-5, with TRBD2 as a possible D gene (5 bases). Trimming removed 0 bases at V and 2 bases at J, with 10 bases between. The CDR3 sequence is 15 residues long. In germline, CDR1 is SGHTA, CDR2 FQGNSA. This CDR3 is CASSLAQTTQETQYF. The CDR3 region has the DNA TGTGCCAGCAGCTTAGCGCAGACTACACAAGAGACCCAGTACTTC.

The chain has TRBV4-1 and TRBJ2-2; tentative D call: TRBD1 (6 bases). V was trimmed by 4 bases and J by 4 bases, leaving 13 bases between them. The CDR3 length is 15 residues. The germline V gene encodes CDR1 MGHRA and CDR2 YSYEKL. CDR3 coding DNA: TGCGCCAGCAGCCGCCAGACAGGACTCACCGGGGAGCTGTTTTTT. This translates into CASSRQTGLTGELFF.

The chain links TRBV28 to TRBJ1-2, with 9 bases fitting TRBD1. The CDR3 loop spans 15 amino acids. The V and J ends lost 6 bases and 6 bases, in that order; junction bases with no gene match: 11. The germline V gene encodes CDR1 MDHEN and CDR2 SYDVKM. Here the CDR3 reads CASRGTGSFADGYTF. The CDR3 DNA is TGTGCCAGCAGGGGGACAGGGAGTTTCGCGGATGGCTACACCTTC.

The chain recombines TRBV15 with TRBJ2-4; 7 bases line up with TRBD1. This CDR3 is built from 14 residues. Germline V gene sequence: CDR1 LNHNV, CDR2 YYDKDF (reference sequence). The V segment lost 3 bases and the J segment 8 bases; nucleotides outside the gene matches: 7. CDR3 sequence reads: CATSSGYRGDIQYF. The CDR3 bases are TGTGCCACCAGCAGTGGTTACAGGGGTGACATTCAGTACTTC.

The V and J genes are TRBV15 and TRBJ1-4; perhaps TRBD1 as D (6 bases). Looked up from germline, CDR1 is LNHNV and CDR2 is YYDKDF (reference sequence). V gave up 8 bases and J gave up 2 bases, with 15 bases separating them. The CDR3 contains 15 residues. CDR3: CATAGRGGTNEKLFF. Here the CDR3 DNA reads TGTGCCACCGCGGGGAGGGGGGGCACTAATGAAAAACTGTTTTTT. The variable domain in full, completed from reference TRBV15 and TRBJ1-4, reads DAMVIQNPRYQVTQFGKPVTLSCSQTLNHNVMYWYQQKSSQAPKLLFHYYDKDFNNEADTPDNFQSRRPNTSFCFLDIRSPGLGDTAMYLCATAGRGGTNEKLFFGSGTQLSVL.

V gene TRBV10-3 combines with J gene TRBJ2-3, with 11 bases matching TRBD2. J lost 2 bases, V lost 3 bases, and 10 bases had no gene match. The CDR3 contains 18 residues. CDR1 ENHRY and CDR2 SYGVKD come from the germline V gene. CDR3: CAISDPGTSGGATDTQYF. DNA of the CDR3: TGTGCCATCAGTGACCCCGGGACTAGCGGCGGGGCCACAGATACGCAGTATTTT.

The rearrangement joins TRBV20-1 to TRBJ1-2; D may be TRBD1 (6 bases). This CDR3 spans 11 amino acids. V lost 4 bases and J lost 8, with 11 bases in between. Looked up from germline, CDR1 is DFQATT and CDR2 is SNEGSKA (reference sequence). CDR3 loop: CSATGAWGYTF. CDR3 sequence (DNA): TGCAGTGCTACAGGGGCTTGGGGCTACACCTTC.

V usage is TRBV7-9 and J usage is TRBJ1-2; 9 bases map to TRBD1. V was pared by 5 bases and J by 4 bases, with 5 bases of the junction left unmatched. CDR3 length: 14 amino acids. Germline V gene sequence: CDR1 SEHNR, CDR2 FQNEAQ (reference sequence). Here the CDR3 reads CASSTRTGAYGYTF. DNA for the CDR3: TGTGCCAGCAGCACCCGGACAGGGGCCTATGGCTACACCTTC.